The 13 T cell receptor beta chains below were found in one sample sequenced in a study of low-dose radiotherapy and immunotherapy resistance in tumors. cDNA synthesis used a TRAV/TRBV-specific primer set for both chains. Using a constant-region primer together with a V-primer adapter, TCRs were subjected to about 20 PCR cycles of amplification. Each CDR3 protein is one row after TCRdb ran MiXCR on the reads. The profile covers more than 15,000 distinct CDR3 sequences, with around three quarters appearing a single time and approximately 5% taken by the ten largest. The receptors stem from a human donor with advanced metastatic prostate, ovarian, gallbladder or colorectal cancer (not recorded which). This table probably holds off-target reads from a library built for another chain.

This chain uses TRBV5-5 with TRBJ1-4; TRBD1 aligns across 7 bases. With 3 bases clipped from V and 7 bases from J, the junction kept 6 bases outside the gene matches. The CDR3 totals 14 residues. Germline loops: CDR1 SGHKS, CDR2 YYEKEE (reference sequence). The CDR3 DNA is TGTGCCAGCAGCTCTTACCGGGACAGTGAAAAACTGTTTTTT. This sequence encodes CASSSYRDSEKLFF.

The V gene is TRBV15, the J gene TRBJ1-1, with 7 bases fitting TRBD1. V lost 4 bases to trimming and J lost 2 bases; unmatched junction nucleotides: 4. CDR1 and CDR2 (germline): LNHNV, YYDKDF (reference sequence). This CDR3 has 14 amino acids. In DNA form, the CDR3 reads TGTGCCACCAGCACCGGGACAGCCAACACTGAAGCTTTCTTT. Protein product: CATSTGTANTEAFF.

The chain recombines TRBV19 with TRBJ2-5; tentative D call: TRBD2 (5 bases). CDR3 length equals 15 residues. Germline lookup yields CDR1 LNHDA and CDR2 SQIVND (reference sequence). The V end lost 3 bases, the J end lost 4 bases, and 15 bases lay between the germline ends. The CDR3 DNA is TGTGCCAGTAGTATGGCCCGGGATGCCTCAGAGACCCAGTACTTC. This gives the protein CASSMARDASETQYF.

The genes are TRBV6-2 or TRBV6-3 and TRBJ1-2; TRBD1 matches at 9 bases. The J segment lost 5 bases and the V segment lost 5 bases, leaving 12 bases of the junction unmatched. CDR3 length equals 16 residues. Germline values: CDR1 MNHEY, CDR2 SVGEGT. The CDR3 bases are TGTGCCAGCAGTGAAACCCCAAGCGGGACAGGGTATGGCTACACCTTC. This encodes CASSETPSGTGYGYTF.

A few counts support this clonotype. This sequence joins TRBV7-9 and TRBJ2-1, with TRBD2 identical over 8 bases. The CDR3 extends over 14 amino acids. From germline, CDR1 is SEHNR and CDR2 FQNEAQ (reference sequence). V was pared by 6 bases and J by 9 bases, with 10 bases of the junction left unmatched. The CDR3 protein is CASRTGSGGVEQFF. CDR3 DNA: TGTGCCAGCAGGACGGGCAGCGGGGGTGTTGAGCAGTTCTTC.

This clonotype was counted only a few times. This rearrangement joins TRBV28 to TRBJ2-7; 7 bases map to TRBD2. This CDR3 has 13 residues. CDR1 is MDHEN, CDR2 SYDVKM, per germline. The V segment lost 7 bases and the J segment 3 bases; nucleotides outside the gene matches: 6. CDR3 residues: CASTGGGNYEQYF. CDR3 nucleotide sequence: TGTGCCAGCACTGGGGGGGGAAACTACGAGCAGTACTTC.

DNA for the CDR3: TGCGCCAGCAGCATACAGGGGGATAGGGCCACAGATACGCAGTATTTT. Protein sequence: CASSIQGDRATDTQYF. The chain links TRBV5-1 to TRBJ2-3; TRBD1 agrees at 8 bases. Per the germline V gene, CDR1 is SGHRS and CDR2 is YFSETQ. The V gene end was trimmed by 4 bases and the J gene end by 2 bases; junction bases not matched to a gene: 9. The CDR3 consists of 16 residues.

This clonotype was observed a handful of times. The chain recombines TRBV5-5 with TRBJ2-1; no clear D gene. Trimming took 0 bases from V and 10 from J, leaving 11 bases between them. This CDR3 is 13 amino acids long. Germline CDR1 is SGHKS and CDR2 is YYEKEE (reference sequence). Here the CDR3 DNA reads TGTGCCAGCAGCTTGGGAACAGCTGGGGAGCAGTTCTTC. Its translation is CASSLGTAGEQFF.

The chain carries TRBV11-2 and TRBJ2-5, with D perhaps TRBD2 (5 bases). This CDR3 comprises 14 residues. Trimming removed 6 bases at V and 5 bases at J, with 16 bases between. Germline values: CDR1 SGHAT, CDR2 FQNNGV. CDR3 sequence: CASRSPGSRETQYF. CDR3 nucleotide sequence: TGTGCCAGCAGAAGCCCGGGGTCGCGGGAGACCCAGTACTTC.

This clonotype appeared a few times. The chain employs TRBV20-1 and TRBJ1-2; the match to TRBD1 covers 7 bases. This CDR3 has 11 amino acids. V dropped 6 bases and J dropped 4; count of bases not matched to a gene: 2. The germline V gene encodes CDR1 DFQATT and CDR2 SNEGSKA (reference sequence). The CDR3 DNA reads TGCAGTGCCGGGGACAGCTATGGCTACACCTTC. It translates to CSAGDSYGYTF.

This clonotype was seen a handful of times. This chain uses TRBV12-3 or TRBV12-4 with TRBJ2-3; D not certain. V was trimmed by 4 bases and J by 6 bases, leaving 5 bases between them. There are 11 residues in the CDR3. The CDR3 DNA reads as TGTGCCAGCAGTTCCGTGGATACGCAGTATTTT. Residues: CASSSVDTQYF.

The J gene is TRBJ2-7, the V gene TRBV2; the match to TRBD2 covers 11 bases. The CDR3 runs to 15 residues. Germline assignment: CDR1 SNHLY and CDR2 FYNNEI. V gave up 5 bases and J gave up 3 bases; unmatched junction bases: 6. In nucleotides, the CDR3 is TGTGCCAGCAGTTCCTTAGCGGGGGGGGACTACGAGCAGTACTTC. It encodes CASSSLAGGDYEQYF.

Written as DNA, the CDR3 is TGTGCCAGCACCCTGACAGGGGACTACGAGCAGTACTTC. Translation: CASTLTGDYEQYF. The chain is built from TRBV28 and TRBJ2-7, with TRBD1 identical over 8 bases. In germline, CDR1 is MDHEN, CDR2 SYDVKM. J gave up 3 bases and V 7 bases, and 5 bases lay outside the gene matches. The CDR3 totals 13 residues.